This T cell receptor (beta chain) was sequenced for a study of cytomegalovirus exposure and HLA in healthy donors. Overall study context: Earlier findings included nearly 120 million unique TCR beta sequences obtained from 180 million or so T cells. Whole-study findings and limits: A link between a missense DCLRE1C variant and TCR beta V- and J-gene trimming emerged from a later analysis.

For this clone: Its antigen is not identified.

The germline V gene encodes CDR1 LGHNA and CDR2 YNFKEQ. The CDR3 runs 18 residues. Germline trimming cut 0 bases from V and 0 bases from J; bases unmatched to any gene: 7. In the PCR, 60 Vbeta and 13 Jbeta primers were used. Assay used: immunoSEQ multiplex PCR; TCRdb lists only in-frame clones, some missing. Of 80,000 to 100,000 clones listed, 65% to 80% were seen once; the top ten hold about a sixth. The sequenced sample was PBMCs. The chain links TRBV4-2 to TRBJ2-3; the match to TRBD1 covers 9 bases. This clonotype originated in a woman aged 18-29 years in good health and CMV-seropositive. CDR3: CASSQDRADRGSTDTQYF. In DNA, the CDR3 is TGTGCCAGCAGCCAAGACCGAGCGGACAGGGGTAGCACAGATACGCAGTATTTT.